A single T cell receptor beta chain is shown here with its context. Its antigen remains undetermined. No base qualities exist here, and no much larger clone lies one base off it. This entry comes from a study of beta chain features in type 1 diabetes (dated by TCRdb to 2016 to 2019). General notes on the study: Patients and healthy donors did not differ in mean age, gender distribution, total cell number or subset yield. A total of about 100 million sorted cells were examined across all samples, and RNA yield correlated strongly with the number of cells per subset. Regulatory and stem cell-like memory subsets were obtained from only 8 patients and roughly 8 healthy donors, while naive and central memory subsets were obtained from all 28 donors. The study compared the TCRB repertoires of sorted circulating CD4+ T cell subsets in recently diagnosed type 1 diabetes patients with those in matched healthy donors. General findings and caveats noted by the study authors: Only small numbers of individuals were included in the HLA sub-analyses, which left unresolved whether HLA type had any influence on TCRB rearrangement. Naive, central memory and regulatory TCRB repertoires appeared to be more alike among patients than among healthy donors. In all four CD4+ subsets, TCRB CDR3 length was moderately but significantly shorter in type 1 diabetes patients. PCR might favor shorter templates, but patient and control samples were amplified and corrected together, so any skew would affect both groups equally. At VDJ recombination sites, patients with type 1 diabetes made fewer insertions and deleted more nucleotides, a pattern implying thymic rearrangement abnormalities. Because cDNA was sequenced instead of genomic DNA, activated cells with high expression could be over-represented, although the groups did not differ in activation or CD3 levels.

The entire amount of isolated RNA was reverse transcribed using the High Capacity cDNA Reverse Transcription Kit, so the sequenced TCRB transcripts were expressed ones. Deep immunoSEQ sequencing was applied to naive, central memory and regulatory T cell samples, giving an average of about 3.6 million total reads per sample. Sorted cells were lysed in RLT buffer and RNA was extracted with DNase-treated RNeasy Micro or Mini kits, depending on cell number. To prevent cross-contamination, every cell subset was processed on its own, while patient and healthy donor samples were processed together. TCRB sequences were amplified from cDNA with the immunoSEQ multiplex PCR, producing 87-bp fragments spanning the CDR3 region. Amplicons were sequenced on the Illumina HiSeq platform. As for the authors' bioinformatics: Synthetic template baselines were used to correct PCR bias computationally, reads within Hamming distance 2 were collapsed, and singletons that could not be merged were discarded. By aligning reads against IMGT, V, D and J genes, CDR3 length, and insertions or deletions at six rearrangement sites were assigned. Within each subset, clonotype counts were normalized to sorted cell number, and only after that were true diversity and Gini coefficients computed with the tcR R package. Repertoire sharing was quantified using the overlap coefficient calculated on TCRB nucleotide sequences. Out-of-frame TCRB sequences from naive cells were analyzed as a proxy for the pre-selection repertoire. The clones in this table, taken by TCRdb from immuneACCESS, are in-frame only. Not every clone is retained; where verified, under half of the shortfall comes from an unresolved V gene, and the cause of the rest is unknown. That table furnishes V, J and clone size, whereas the DNA furnished D and trimming. This sample gives around 690,000 clones in total; around an eighth of them show up just once. Jointly, the top ten make up over 0.1% of the sample.

The germline V gene specifies SGHRS as CDR1 and YFSETQ as CDR2. Compared with germline, V lacks 2 bases and J lacks 5 bases; bases without a gene match: 4. The CDR3 has 15 amino acids, counting the end cysteine and phenylalanine. Here the CDR3 DNA is all that survives: 45 bases in frame from base 1. From each donor, a single peripheral blood sample of around 120 mL on average was drawn into heparinised tubes. Naive, central memory, regulatory and stem cell-like memory CD4+ T cells were sorted on a BD FACSAria II using a panel including CD45RO, CCR7, CD25, CD127, CD95 and CD27. A purity above 98% was achieved for all sorted populations. PBMCs were isolated immediately by Lymphoprep density gradient centrifugation and stained directly without culture. So that batch effects would be minimized, each experiment stained and sorted samples in pairs, pairing one healthy donor with one patient.

This clonotype originated in a man aged 25-40 years with type 1 diabetes. Source material: naive CD4+ T cells from blood. According to the study, the label for this sample's cell subset or site signals: true naive CD4+ T cells. This sequence uses TRBV5-1 and TRBJ2-7; a stretch of 13 junction bases matches TRBD2. The CDR3 here reads CASSLLAGGPHEQYF. The nucleotides are TGCGCCAGCAGCTTACTAGCGGGGGGGCCCCACGAGCAGTACTTC.